This T cell receptor (beta chain) was captured in a study of blood T cell repertoires in COVID-19. Germline loops: CDR1 SGHRS, CDR2 YFSETQ. The CDR3 covers 15 residues. V was trimmed by 0 bases and J by 9 bases, leaving 13 bases between them. In the original workflow: Researchers report that nucleated cell counts were estimated from reference gene primer amplification. Some clones are missing from TCRdb's copy, which holds only in-frame ones; the method was immunoSEQ multiplex PCR. The V and J calls and clone size are taken from that table; D and trimming were inferred from the DNA. Of 390,000 or so clones in the sample, around 90% are singletons; the top ten hold 6% to 7.5%.

The sequence was collected from a man between 18 and 35 years old with active or convalescent COVID-19. The J gene is TRBJ1-6, the V gene TRBV5-1; D is unresolved. The sequenced material came from peripheral blood. CDR3 region: CASSLVSPLGSPLHF. The CDR3 coding sequence is TGCGCCAGCAGCTTGGTGAGCCCTCTCGGTTCACCCCTCCACTTT.